One T cell receptor (beta chain) is described in this entry. Its antigen is unidentified. After constant-region reverse-primer amplification, full-length variable regions underwent semi-nested PCR with Nested Universal Primer A. TCRdb re-called the 5' RACE reads through MiXCR, storing one row per CDR3 protein. This sample has some 62,000 distinct CDR3 sequences; under 35% occur once, and the top ten carry 2% to 2.5%. Whole-study findings and limits: Whole repertoires were not studied in the larger cohort, only one V-J beta rearrangement. Tumor memory CD4+ T cell TCR gene usage was found to cluster with blood and lymph node memory CD4+ cells and with lymph node naive CD4+ cells.

Naive CD4+ T cells were purified with Tregs depleted by CD25. The sample consisted of tumor-infiltrating naive CD4+ T cells sorted from the breast tumor. The subset here: naive CD4+ T cells, CD4+CD45RA+CD25-. The receptor comes from a female donor with breast cancer.

The CDR3 nucleotides are TGCAGCGTCTCACCGGGACAGGGATATAATGAAAAACTGTTTTTT. This codes for CSVSPGQGYNEKLFF. The chain carries TRBV29-1 and TRBJ1-4, with 9 positions matching TRBD1. CDR3 length equals 15 residues. Germline V gene data show CDR1 as SQVTM and CDR2 as ANQGSEA. J gave up 4 bases and V 6 bases, and 9 bases lay outside the gene matches.